The 14 T cell receptor beta chains presented below share a single source sample, sequenced in a study of blood T cell repertoires in COVID-19. TCRdb keeps only in-frame clones here, not all; method: immunoSEQ multiplex PCR. This table has around 65,000 clones, around four fifths appearing once. Source material: peripheral blood. The receptors stem from a woman aged 45 to 65 with active or convalescent COVID-19.

The V and J genes are TRBV6-2 or TRBV6-3 and TRBJ2-1; D ambiguous. In germline, CDR1 is MNHEY, CDR2 SVGEGT. Trimming removed 2 bases at V and 5 bases at J, with 10 bases between. The CDR3 loop spans 14 amino acids. Here the CDR3 reads CASSYKEKNNEQFF. In DNA, the CDR3 is TGTGCCAGCAGTTACAAGGAGAAGAACAATGAGCAGTTCTTC.

This clone was counted only a few times. V is TRBV6-2 or TRBV6-3 and J is TRBJ1-2; D unclear. Trimming shortened V by 6 bases and J by 8 bases, and 10 bases separated the two germline ends. Germline CDR1 is MNHEY and CDR2 is SVGEGT. The CDR3 consists of 11 residues. The CDR3 DNA reads TGTGCCAGCAGCCGCAGTCTCGGCTACACCTTC. Amino acids: CASSRSLGYTF.

The chain employs TRBV6-1 and TRBJ2-7, with a weak D call TRBD1 (5 bases). Germline V gene data show CDR1 as MNHNS and CDR2 as SASEGT. The CDR3 has 12 residues. V lost 3 bases and J 10 bases, leaving 13 bases between the germline ends. CDR3 region: CASSEWPGQQYF. CDR3 sequence (DNA): TGTGCCAGCAGTGAGTGGCCAGGACAACAGTACTTC.

The rearrangement uses TRBV5-1 and TRBJ2-1; the match to TRBD2 covers 15 bases. The CDR3 contains 14 residues. The V and J ends lost 7 bases and 9 bases, in that order; junction bases with no gene match: 5. The germline V gene has CDR1 SGHRS and CDR2 YFSETQ. CDR3 bases: TGCGCCAGCGGACTAGCGGGAGGGCCTGGTGAGCAGTTCTTC. It translates to CASGLAGGPGEQFF.

The rearrangement joins TRBV11-2 to TRBJ2-5; D is perhaps TRBD1 (5 bases). CDR1 is SGHAT and CDR2 is FQNNGV in the germline V gene. The CDR3 totals 17 residues. V dropped 1 base and J dropped 4 bases, with 19 bases sitting between them. This CDR3 is CASSLGPDRTKGETQYF. The CDR3 DNA reads TGTGCCAGCAGCTTAGGGCCAGACAGAACAAAAGGAGAGACCCAGTACTTC.

This clone was counted once. J is TRBJ2-5 and V is TRBV6-2 or TRBV6-3; maybe TRBD1 (6 bases). Germline V gene lookup returns CDR1 MNHEY and CDR2 SVGEGT. V lost 2 bases and J lost 1, with 14 bases in between. The CDR3 loop spans 16 amino acids. The CDR3 DNA sequence: TGTGCCAGCAGTTACCCCCGGGACAACTTCCAAGAGACCCAGTACTTC. The encoded protein is CASSYPRDNFQETQYF.

This chain joins TRBV5-5 and TRBJ1-6; the match to TRBD1 covers 7 bases. The ends lost 9 bases at V and 1 base at J; junction bases unmatched: 10. Germline-derived CDR1 and CDR2 are SGHKS and YYEKEE (reference sequence). CDR3 length: 16 residues. Written as DNA, the CDR3 is TGTGCCACAACGAGGGGACAGTCGTCCTATAATTCACCCCTCCACTTT. Its translation: CATTRGQSSYNSPLHF. The full variable domain, in which reference TRBV5-5 and TRBJ1-6 provide the parts outside the CDR3, is DAGVTQSPTHLIKTRGQQVTLRCSPISGHKSVSWYQQVLGQGPQFIFQYYEKEERGRGNFPDRFSARQFPNYSSELNVNALLLGDSALYLCATTRGQSSYNSPLHFGNGTRLTVT.

A remark on this clone: Given a much more abundant clone one base away, this may be a read error. The V gene is TRBV7-8, the J gene TRBJ2-7; 8 bases align to TRBD1. The ends lost 5 bases at V and 6 bases at J; junction bases unmatched: 18. Germline assignment: CDR1 SGHVS and CDR2 FQNEAQ. This CDR3 comprises 17 residues. The CDR3 is CASSTGAGGILEAEQYF. CDR3 nucleotides: TGTGCCAGCAGCACAGGGGCAGGGGGCATACTAGAGGCCGAGCAGTACTTC.

The chain is built from TRBV28 and TRBJ2-2; 8 bases are a match to TRBD1. The J segment lost 4 bases and the V segment lost 6 bases, leaving 16 bases of the junction unmatched. CDR3 length: 18 residues. The germline gives CDR1 MDHEN, CDR2 SYDVKM. In DNA, the CDR3 is TGTGCCAGCAGCCCCTTCTCGCCGGGGACAGGAGGCACCGGGGAGCTGTTTTTT. This codes for CASSPFSPGTGGTGELFF.

This clone has only a few counts. The chain is built from TRBV7-8 and TRBJ1-2, with 9 bases that match TRBD1. Germline trimming cut 0 bases from V and 3 bases from J; bases unmatched to any gene: 2. CDR3 length equals 15 residues. Germline values: CDR1 SGHVS, CDR2 FQNEAQ. In DNA, the CDR3 is TGTGCCAGCAGCTTAGCGGGACAGGGTCACTATGGCTACACCTTC. Protein: CASSLAGQGHYGYTF.

This sequence joins TRBV4-3 and TRBJ1-2, with unresolved D. CDR1 and CDR2 (germline): LGHNA, YSLEER. The CDR3 has 12 residues. Trimming cost V 0 bases and J 7 bases, with 6 bases left between them. The chain's CDR3 is CASSQDRSGYTF. Here the CDR3 DNA reads TGCGCCAGCAGCCAAGATAGGAGTGGCTACACCTTC.

The CDR3 sequence: CAGPLAGRAPEQYF. The CDR3 DNA reads as TGTGCTGGCCCTCTAGCGGGGAGGGCCCCCGAGCAGTACTTC. The rearrangement uses TRBV12-5 and TRBJ2-7, with TRBD2 matching 9 bases. CDR3 length: 14 residues. Germline V lookup: CDR1 LGHNT, CDR2 FRNRAP. Trimming cost V 11 bases and J 6 bases; bases outside gene matches: 14.

V and J are TRBV5-1 and TRBJ1-1, with 9 nucleotides matching TRBD1. Germline-derived CDR1 and CDR2 are SGHRS and YFSETQ. The CDR3 is 16 residues long. After removal of 3 bases from V and 0 bases from J, the junction contained 6 bases not matched to a gene. The CDR3: CASSSGQGYVNTEAFF. The CDR3 bases are TGCGCCAGCAGCTCGGGACAGGGATACGTGAACACTGAAGCTTTCTTT.

The CDR3, as DNA: TGTGCCAGCAGCCAAAGGGGGTGGAAAGAGACCCAGTACTTC. Its protein product is CASSQRGWKETQYF. The chain recombines TRBV5-4 with TRBJ2-5, with TRBD1 as a possible D gene (6 bases). Per the germline V gene, CDR1 is SGHNT and CDR2 is YYREEE (reference sequence). V was trimmed by 4 bases and J by 3 bases, leaving 13 bases between them. The CDR3 is 14 residues long.